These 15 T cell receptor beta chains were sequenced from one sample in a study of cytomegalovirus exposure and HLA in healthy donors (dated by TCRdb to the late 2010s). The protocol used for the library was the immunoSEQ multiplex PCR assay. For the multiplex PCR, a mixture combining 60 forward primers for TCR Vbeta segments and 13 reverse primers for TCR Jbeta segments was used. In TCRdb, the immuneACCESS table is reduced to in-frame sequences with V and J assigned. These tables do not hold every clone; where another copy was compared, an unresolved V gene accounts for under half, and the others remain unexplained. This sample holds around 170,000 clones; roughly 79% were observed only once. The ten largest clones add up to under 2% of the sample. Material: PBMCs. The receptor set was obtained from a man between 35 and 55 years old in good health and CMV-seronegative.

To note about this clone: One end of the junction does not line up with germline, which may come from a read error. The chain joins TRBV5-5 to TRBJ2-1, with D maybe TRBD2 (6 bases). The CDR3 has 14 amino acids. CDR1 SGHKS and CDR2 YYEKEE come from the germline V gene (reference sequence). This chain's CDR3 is CASSWVSGGTSQVF. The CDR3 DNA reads TGTGCCAGCAGTTGGGTTTCCGGCGGGACCAGCCAGGTCTTC.

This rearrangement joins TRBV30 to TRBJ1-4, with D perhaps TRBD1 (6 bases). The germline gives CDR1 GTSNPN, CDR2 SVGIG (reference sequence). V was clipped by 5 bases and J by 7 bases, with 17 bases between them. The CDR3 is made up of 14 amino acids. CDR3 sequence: CAWGFGGDGEKLFF. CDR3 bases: TGTGCCTGGGGGTTTGGGGGCGATGGTGAAAAACTGTTTTTT. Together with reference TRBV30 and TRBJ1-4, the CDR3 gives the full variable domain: SQTIHQWPATLVQPVGSPLSLECTVEGTSNPNLYWYRQAAGRGLQLLFYSVGIGQISSEVPQNLSASRPQDRQFILSSKKLLLSDSGFYLCAWGFGGDGEKLFFGSGTQLSVL.

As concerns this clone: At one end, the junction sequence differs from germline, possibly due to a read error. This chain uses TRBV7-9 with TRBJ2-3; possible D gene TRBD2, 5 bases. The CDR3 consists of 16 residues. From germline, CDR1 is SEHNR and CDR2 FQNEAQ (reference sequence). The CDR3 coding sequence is TGTTCCAGCAGCTTAGGAGGAACGGCTAGCACAGATACGCAGTATTTT. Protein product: CSSSLGGTASTDTQYF.

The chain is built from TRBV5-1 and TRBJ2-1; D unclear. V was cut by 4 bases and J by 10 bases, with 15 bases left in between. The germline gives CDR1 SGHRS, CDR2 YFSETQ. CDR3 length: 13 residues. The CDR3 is CASSPSPEREQFF. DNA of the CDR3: TGCGCCAGCAGCCCGAGCCCCGAGAGGGAGCAGTTCTTC.

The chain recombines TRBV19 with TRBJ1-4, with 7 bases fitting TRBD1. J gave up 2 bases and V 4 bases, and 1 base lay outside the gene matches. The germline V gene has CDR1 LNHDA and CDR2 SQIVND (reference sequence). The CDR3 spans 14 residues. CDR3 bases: TGTGCCAGTAGTAAACAGGGGACTAATGAAAAACTGTTTTTT. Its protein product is CASSKQGTNEKLFF. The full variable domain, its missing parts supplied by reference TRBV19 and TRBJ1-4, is DGGITQSPKYLFRKEGQNVTLSCEQNLNHDAMYWYRQDPGQGLRLIYYSQIVNDFQKGDIAEGYSVSREKKESFPLTVTSAQKNPTAFYLCASSKQGTNEKLFFGSGTQLSVL.

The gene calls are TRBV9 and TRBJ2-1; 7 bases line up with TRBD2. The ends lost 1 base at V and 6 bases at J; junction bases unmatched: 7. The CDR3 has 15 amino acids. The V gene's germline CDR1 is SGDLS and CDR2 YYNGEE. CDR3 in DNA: TGTGCCAGCAGCGTACTTGCGGGAGTATTCAATGAGCAGTTCTTC. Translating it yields CASSVLAGVFNEQFF.

The CDR3 coding sequence is TGCGCCAGCAGCCAGCGCCCGGGACTAGCGGGAGTGGAGCAGTTCTTC. Residues: CASSQRPGLAGVEQFF. V gene TRBV4-1 combines with J gene TRBJ2-1; 14 nucleotides agree with TRBD2. V shed 3 bases, J shed 10 bases, and the junction held 8 bases outside the gene matches. This CDR3 is built from 16 residues. The germline CDR1 and CDR2 sequences are MGHRA and YSYEKL.

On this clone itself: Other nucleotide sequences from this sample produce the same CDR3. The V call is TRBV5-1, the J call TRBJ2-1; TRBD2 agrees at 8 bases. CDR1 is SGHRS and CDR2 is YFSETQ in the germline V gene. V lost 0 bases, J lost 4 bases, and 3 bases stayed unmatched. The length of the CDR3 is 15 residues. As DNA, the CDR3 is TGCGCCAGCAGCTTGGAAGTAGCGGGGTACAATGAGCAGTTCTTC. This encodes CASSLEVAGYNEQFF.

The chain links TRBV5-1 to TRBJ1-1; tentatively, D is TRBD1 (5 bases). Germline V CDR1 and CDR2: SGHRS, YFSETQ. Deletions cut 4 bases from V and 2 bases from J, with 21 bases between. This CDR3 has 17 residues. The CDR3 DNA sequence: TGCGCCAGCAGCGCGGATTCTAGGGGCCGTAAAAACACTGAAGCTTTCTTT. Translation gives CASSADSRGRKNTEAFF.

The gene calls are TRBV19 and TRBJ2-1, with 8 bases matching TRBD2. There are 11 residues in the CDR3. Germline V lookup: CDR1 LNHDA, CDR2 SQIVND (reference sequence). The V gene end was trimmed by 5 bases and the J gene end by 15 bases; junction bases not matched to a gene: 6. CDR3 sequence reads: CASSPGLVMFF. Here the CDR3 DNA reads TGTGCCAGTAGTCCGGGACTAGTTATGTTCTTC. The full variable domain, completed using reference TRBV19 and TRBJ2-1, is DGGITQSPKYLFRKEGQNVTLSCEQNLNHDAMYWYRQDPGQGLRLIYYSQIVNDFQKGDIAEGYSVSREKKESFPLTVTSAQKNPTAFYLCASSPGLVMFFGPGTRLTVL.

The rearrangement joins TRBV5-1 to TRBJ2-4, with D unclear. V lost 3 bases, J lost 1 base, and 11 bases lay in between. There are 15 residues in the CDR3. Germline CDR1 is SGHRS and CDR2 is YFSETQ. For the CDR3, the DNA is TGCGCCAGCAGCTCTAGTGGGTCTGCCAAAAACATTCAGTACTTC. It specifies CASSSSGSAKNIQYF.

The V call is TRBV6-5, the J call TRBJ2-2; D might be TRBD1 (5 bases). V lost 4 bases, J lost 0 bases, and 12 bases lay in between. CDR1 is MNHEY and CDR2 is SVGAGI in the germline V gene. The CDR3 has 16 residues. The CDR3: CASSSASTANTGELFF. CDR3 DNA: TGTGCCAGCAGTTCCGCCTCGACAGCGAACACCGGGGAGCTGTTTTTT.

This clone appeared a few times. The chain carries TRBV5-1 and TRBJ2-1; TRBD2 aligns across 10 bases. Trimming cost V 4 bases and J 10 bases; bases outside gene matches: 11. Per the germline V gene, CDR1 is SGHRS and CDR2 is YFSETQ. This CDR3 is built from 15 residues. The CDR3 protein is CASSPAGGQYREQFF. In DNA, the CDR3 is TGCGCCAGCAGCCCAGCGGGAGGGCAGTATCGGGAGCAGTTCTTC.

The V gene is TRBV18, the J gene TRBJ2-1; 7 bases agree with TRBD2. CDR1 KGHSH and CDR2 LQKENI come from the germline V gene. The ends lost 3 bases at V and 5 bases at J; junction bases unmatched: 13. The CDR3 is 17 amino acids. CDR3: CASSPAVAGIPNNEQFF. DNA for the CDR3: TGTGCCAGCTCACCTGCCGTAGCGGGCATTCCTAACAATGAGCAGTTCTTC. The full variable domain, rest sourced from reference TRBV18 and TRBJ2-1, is NAGVMQNPRHLVRRRGQEARLRCSPMKGHSHVYWYRQLPEEGLKFMVYLQKENIIDESGMPKERFSAEFPKEGPSILRIQQVVRGDSAAYFCASSPAVAGIPNNEQFFGPGTRLTVL.

CDR3: CASSIGPGAMETQYF. CDR3 nucleotides: TGTGCCAGTAGTATAGGTCCGGGAGCCATGGAGACCCAGTACTTC. The gene calls are TRBV19 and TRBJ2-5; D is perhaps TRBD2 (6 bases). The germline V gene has CDR1 LNHDA and CDR2 SQIVND (reference sequence). CDR3 length equals 15 residues. Trimming pared 1 base from V and 5 bases from J, leaving 14 bases between.